This TCR beta chain emerged from a study of T cell changes during pregnancy in multiple sclerosis (dated by TCRdb to between 2018 and 2020). The study in broad terms: In women with multiple sclerosis, the researchers looked at how the T cell repertoire shifted as pregnancy progressed.

Turning to this clone: Its antigen is still unknown. No base quality values were provided; no much bigger clone lies one nucleotide off.

The library was prepared using the immunoSEQ multiplex PCR assay. Not all clones reach the TCRdb copy of this immuneACCESS table, which keeps in-frame sequences only. Checked studies attribute under half of the gap to unresolved V genes and leave the rest unexplained. A total of roughly 40,000 clones appear in this sample, roughly nine tenths of them only once. The ten largest account for under 10% of the sample. The CDR3 contains 13 residues, cysteine and phenylalanine counted. Only CDR3 DNA is held: 39 bases, read in frame from base 1. In the germline V gene (reference sequence), CDR1 corresponds to MNHEY and CDR2 to SMNVEV. V is cut back by 3 bases and J by 6 bases, with 2 bases in the junction unmatched.

This receptor was obtained from a female donor with multiple sclerosis, enrolled in a pregnancy study. This receptor chain uses TRBV27 and TRBJ2-1; 7 bases in between match TRBD1. The sample was CD8+ T cells from peripheral blood mononuclear cells, taken before pregnancy. The nucleotide sequence is TGTGCCAGCAGTTTTGCAGGGGGCAATGAGCAGTTCTTC. Translated, it reads CASSFAGGNEQFF.